The sequence of this TCR beta chain was determined in a study of blood T cell repertoires in COVID-19. The wider study: Italy, Spain and the United States were the sources of the convalescent and acute COVID-19 samples.

Germline V gives CDR1 SGHRS, CDR2 YFSETQ. V shed 2 bases and J 10 bases; nucleotides not matched to a gene: 7. This CDR3 has 13 amino acids. Sequencing used immunoSEQ multiplex PCR; TCRdb keeps in-frame clones, though not all of them. Here the sample spans 250,000 to 350,000 clones, 85% being singletons. Source material: PBMCs or T cells enriched from blood (not recorded which). This clonotype was sampled from a woman aged 50 to 60 who had recovered from COVID-19. V is TRBV5-1 and J is TRBJ1-2; 8 bases align to TRBD1. The CDR3 DNA sequence: TGCGCCAGCAGCTTCAGGGACAGGACCGACTACACCTTC. Encoded protein: CASSFRDRTDYTF.